A selection of T cell receptor beta chains follows, all from one sample in a study of a mutant IDH1 vaccine in newly diagnosed glioma. Clones were read by immunoSEQ multiplex PCR, and TCRdb kept only the in-frame ones, dropping some. The repertoire includes some 48,000 clones, about 82% of them detected once, and 12% sits in the top ten. Antigens for these TCRs are unknown. Sequencing used PBMCs, obtained from a glioma patient whose treatment included an IDH1 peptide vaccine. These receptors were collected from a man aged 40-55 years with glioma. CDR3s include the opening cysteine and the closing phenylalanine or tryptophan. A D gene is named only where the DNA matches it firmly. Some rows mark clone size as missing; the rest say once, few, many or name a class of expanded clone.

size: NA; V: TRBV5-8; J: TRBJ2-1; D: TRBD2; DNA: TGTGCCAGCAGCGCTCGACTAGCGGTCCTGGGAATCGGGTTCTTC; CDR3: CASSARLAVLGIGFF
size: NA; V: TRBV5-6; J: TRBJ1-2; D: NA; DNA: TGTGCCAGCAGCTTGGAACTGCGAGCTAACTATGGCTACACCTTC; CDR3: CASSLELRANYGYTF
size: NA; V: TRBV5-1; J: TRBJ2-3; D: NA; DNA: TGCGCCAGCAGCGAATTCGGCAGCACAGATACGCAGTATTTT; CDR3: CASSEFGSTDTQYF
size: NA; V: TRBV20-1; J: TRBJ2-1; D: NA; DNA: TGCAGTGCTACAACCTACAATGAGCAGTTCTTC; CDR3: CSATTYNEQFF
size: few; V: TRBV5-6; J: TRBJ1-2; D: NA; DNA: TGTGCCAGCAGCGGATTCTCCGGCAGGGGAATAGGCTACACCTTC; CDR3: CASSGFSGRGIGYTF
size: NA; V: TRBV27; J: TRBJ1-4; D: NA; DNA: TGTGCCAGCAGTCCAACAGGGCAGGCTAATGAAAAACTGTTTTTT; CDR3: CASSPTGQANEKLFF
size: NA; V: TRBV6-1; J: TRBJ1-5; D: TRBD1; DNA: TGTGCCAGCGTTCCCCTCGGGACAGAAAATCAGCCCCAGCATTTT; CDR3: CASVPLGTENQPQHF
size: NA; V: TRBV19; J: TRBJ2-3; D: NA; DNA: TGTGCCAGTAGTATAGCGGGCAGCGCTGATACGCAGTATTTT; CDR3: CASSIAGSADTQYF
size: NA; V: TRBV27; J: TRBJ1-1; D: NA; DNA: TGTGCCAGCAGTTTACCGGGGAGGGGGACTGAAGCTTTCTTT; CDR3: CASSLPGRGTEAFF
size: NA; V: TRBV18; J: TRBJ2-1; D: TRBD1; DNA: TGTGCCAGCTCGCCCGGGACAGGGGGCTATAATGAGCAGTTCTTC; CDR3: CASSPGTGGYNEQFF
size: once; V: TRBV10-3; J: TRBJ1-3; D: NA; DNA: TGTGCCATCAGTGAGTCGGGGAAAGGAGCTCTAGGAAACACCATATATTTT; CDR3: CAISESGKGALGNTIYF
size: once; V: TRBV5-4; J: TRBJ2-6; D: NA; DNA: TGTGCCAGCAGCCGACCGGGACCGAACTCTGGGGCCAACGTCCTGACTTTC; CDR3: CASSRPGPNSGANVLTF
size: NA; V: TRBV2; J: TRBJ2-3; D: TRBD2; DNA: TGTGCCAGCAGTCGTCTTTTCGGGAGGATCGACTTAGCTAGCACAGATACGCAGTATTTT; CDR3: CASSRLFGRIDLASTDTQYF
size: NA; V: TRBV5-8; J: TRBJ2-7; D: TRBD1; DNA: TGTGCCAGCACCGTGACAGGGGGGAATTCCTACGAGCAGTACTTC; CDR3: CASTVTGGNSYEQYF
size: once; V: TRBV15; J: TRBJ2-2; D: NA; DNA: TGTGCCACCAGCAGAGATCAAGGGAACACCGGGGAGCTGTTTTTT; CDR3: CATSRDQGNTGELFF
size: NA; V: TRBV19; J: TRBJ2-2; D: TRBD2; DNA: TGTGCCAGTAGTAGTCGTCAGGGACTATTATACGCCGCCGGGGAGCTGTTTTTT; CDR3: CASSSRQGLLYAAGELFF
size: once; V: TRBV6-1; J: TRBJ1-5; D: NA; DNA: TGTGCCAGCAGCCTGACGTGGGATCAGCCCCAGCATTTT; CDR3: CASSLTWDQPQHF
size: NA; V: TRBV10-3; J: TRBJ2-5; D: NA; DNA: TGTGCCATCAAAGACGGCGGACGCGCCCAAGAGACCCAGTACTTC; CDR3: CAIKDGGRAQETQYF
size: NA; V: TRBV5-1; J: TRBJ1-3; D: NA; DNA: TGCGCCAGCAGCTTAGCCGGACAGACTGGAAACACCATATATTTT; CDR3: CASSLAGQTGNTIYF
size: few; V: TRBV20-1; J: TRBJ1-1; D: NA; DNA: TGCAGTACCCAGGGGAACACTGAAGCTTTCTTT; CDR3: CSTQGNTEAFF
size: NA; V: TRBV30; J: TRBJ1-2; D: NA; DNA: TGTGCCTCAACTGGCAGGTCAGCTAACTATGGCTACACCTTC; CDR3: CASTGRSANYGYTF
size: NA; V: TRBV6-1; J: TRBJ2-1; D: NA; DNA: TGTGCCAGCAGACGGGTAGCACCAAACAATGAGCAGTTCTTC; CDR3: CASRRVAPNNEQFF
size: NA; V: TRBV4-1; J: TRBJ2-7; D: TRBD1; DNA: TGCGCCAGCAGCCTCCGGACAGGGGGCGACGAGCAGTACTTC; CDR3: CASSLRTGGDEQYF
size: many; V: TRBV12-5; J: TRBJ2-5; D: NA; DNA: TGTGCTAGGCATGGGAGATACTTC; CDR3: CARHGRYF
size: NA; V: TRBV20-1; J: TRBJ2-2; D: NA; DNA: TGCAGTGCTGAGGGGCCCGGGGAGCTGTTTTTT; CDR3: CSAEGPGELFF
size: NA; V: TRBV10-2; J: TRBJ2-7; D: NA; DNA: TGCGCCAGCAGCACAGGCGGAGGGGAGCAGTACTTC; CDR3: CASSTGGGEQYF
size: NA; V: TRBV4-1; J: TRBJ1-1; D: NA; DNA: TGCGCCAGCAGCCATCAAGGGGGGGCTATGAACACTGAAGCTTTCTTT; CDR3: CASSHQGGAMNTEAFF
size: once; V: TRBV6-5; J: TRBJ2-1; D: NA; DNA: TGTGCCAGCAGTTACTCCTTCGAAGGTGAGCAGTTCTTC; CDR3: CASSYSFEGEQFF
size: many; V: TRBV7-9; J: TRBJ2-3; D: TRBD1; DNA: TGTGCCAGCAGCGGAGCCGGGACAGGGTCGACAGATACGCAGTATTTT; CDR3: CASSGAGTGSTDTQYF
size: NA; V: TRBV2; J: TRBJ1-1; D: NA; DNA: TGTGCCAGCGCGAGAAGGAGCACTGAAGCTTTCTTT; CDR3: CASARRSTEAFF
size: NA; V: TRBV4-1; J: TRBJ2-1; D: NA; DNA: TGCGCCAGCAGCCAAGACCTCCTCTCCTACAATGAGCAGTTCTTC; CDR3: CASSQDLLSYNEQFF
size: NA; V: TRBV19; J: TRBJ2-6; D: NA; DNA: TGTGCCAGTACGCGGCAGGGCTCTGGGGCCAACGTCCTGACTTTC; CDR3: CASTRQGSGANVLTF
size: NA; V: TRBV28; J: TRBJ1-1; D: TRBD1; DNA: TGTGCCAGCGGGAGAGGGGGCGGCCAGAACACTGAAGCTTTCTTT; CDR3: CASGRGGGQNTEAFF
size: NA; V: TRBV7-2; J: TRBJ1-5; D: TRBD1; DNA: TGTGCCAGCAGCTCCCGGACAGGGATTAGCAATCAGCCCCAGCATTTT; CDR3: CASSSRTGISNQPQHF
size: NA; V: TRBV6-5; J: TRBJ2-7; D: TRBD1; DNA: TGTGCCAGCAGTTACTCACAGGGGAATTACGAGCAGTACTTC; CDR3: CASSYSQGNYEQYF
size: NA; V: TRBV19; J: TRBJ2-3; D: NA; DNA: TGTGCCAGTAGTATATCCAAATCCTCCACAGATACGCAGTATTTT; CDR3: CASSISKSSTDTQYF
size: once; V: TRBV27; J: TRBJ2-7; D: NA; DNA: TGTGCCAGCAGTCGTGAGGGTTCGCTCGCCGCCTACGAGCAGTACTTC; CDR3: CASSREGSLAAYEQYF
size: NA; V: TRBV18; J: TRBJ2-7; D: NA; DNA: TGTGCCAGCTCGCCCGTGGTCACAAGGGCCTACGAGCAGTACTTC; CDR3: CASSPVVTRAYEQYF
size: once; V: TRBV11-2; J: TRBJ2-5; D: TRBD1; DNA: TGTGCCAGCAGCACCTTAGGGGGCAGGGTGGAAGAGACCCAGTACTTC; CDR3: CASSTLGGRVEETQYF
size: NA; V: TRBV9; J: TRBJ2-1; D: TRBD2; DNA: TGTGCCAGCAGCTTAGCGGGAGGGTATGGTGAGCAGTTCTTC; CDR3: CASSLAGGYGEQFF
size: few; V: TRBV18; J: TRBJ2-3; D: NA; DNA: TGTGCCAGCTCACCGCGAGGCAGTACCACAGATACGCAGTATTTT; CDR3: CASSPRGSTTDTQYF
size: NA; V: TRBV6-5; J: TRBJ2-4; D: TRBD1; DNA: TGTGCCAGCAGGCAAGACACAGGGGGCCGGGACATTCAGTACTTC; CDR3: CASRQDTGGRDIQYF
size: NA; V: TRBV27; J: TRBJ1-2; D: TRBD1; DNA: TGTGCCACCTATCGGGACAGCTCCTATGGCTACACCTTC; CDR3: CATYRDSSYGYTF
size: few; V: TRBV7-9; J: TRBJ1-2; D: NA; DNA: TGTGCCAGCAAAAAAGCCATTGGCTACACCTTC; CDR3: CASKKAIGYTF
size: once; V: TRBV6-5; J: TRBJ2-7; D: TRBD1; DNA: TGTGCCAGCAGAACAGGGGGCACCTCCTACGAGCAGTACTTC; CDR3: CASRTGGTSYEQYF
size: NA; V: TRBV10-1; J: TRBJ2-3; D: NA; DNA: TGCGCCAGCAGTGAGTCGACCGGGGCCCTCGGCACAGATACGCAGTATTTT; CDR3: CASSESTGALGTDTQYF
size: once; V: TRBV29-1; J: TRBJ2-1; D: TRBD2; DNA: TGCAGCGTGAAGCGGGAGTACAGGTCGTTTGAGCAGTTCTTC; CDR3: CSVKREYRSFEQFF
size: NA; V: TRBV9; J: TRBJ2-2; D: TRBD2; DNA: TGTGCCAGCAGCTTTCGGACTAGCGGGAGCGTCGGGGAGCTGTTTTTT; CDR3: CASSFRTSGSVGELFF
size: once; V: TRBV6-5; J: TRBJ2-2; D: NA; DNA: TGTGCCACGCGCCTTTTTAGGGGGAACACCGGGGAGCTGTTTTTT; CDR3: CATRLFRGNTGELFF
size: NA; V: TRBV2; J: TRBJ2-7; D: NA; DNA: TGTGCCAGCAGTGAAGCGCCACCCCCAAACGACGAGCAGTACTTC; CDR3: CASSEAPPPNDEQYF
size: NA; V: TRBV7-9; J: TRBJ1-4; D: TRBD1; DNA: TGTGCCAGCAGCCCCCCCGGGACAGGGAGAAGGGGAGAAAAACTGTTTTTT; CDR3: CASSPPGTGRRGEKLFF
size: NA; V: TRBV4-3; J: TRBJ2-3; D: NA; DNA: TGCGCCAGCAGCCAAAATTCTTACCGGGACGGGCGGATAGATACGCAGTATTTT; CDR3: CASSQNSYRDGRIDTQYF
size: NA; V: TRBV10-2; J: TRBJ1-2; D: NA; DNA: TGCGCCAGCAGTGGTTCCGAAAAAAGCAACTATGGCTACACCTTC; CDR3: CASSGSEKSNYGYTF
size: NA; V: TRBV6-6; J: TRBJ2-5; D: TRBD2; DNA: TGTGCCAGCAGTTTTAGTAGCGGGAGTGGTGGGACCCAGTACTTC; CDR3: CASSFSSGSGGTQYF
size: NA; V: TRBV28; J: TRBJ2-1; D: TRBD2; DNA: TGTGCCAGCAGGTCCGGGACTAGCGACTACAATGAGCAGTTCTTC; CDR3: CASRSGTSDYNEQFF
size: NA; V: TRBV25-1; J: TRBJ2-1; D: NA; DNA: TGTGCCAGCAGTTCGCCGACGGCGTCCTACAATGAGCAGTTCTTC; CDR3: CASSSPTASYNEQFF
size: NA; V: TRBV7-2; J: TRBJ1-4; D: NA; DNA: TGTGCCAGCAGCTTAGCGGGGGAGAGAAATGAAAAACTGTTTTTT; CDR3: CASSLAGERNEKLFF
size: NA; V: TRBV6-4; J: TRBJ1-2; D: NA; DNA: TGTGCCAGCAGTGGGGAGGGGAACTATGGCTACACCTTC; CDR3: CASSGEGNYGYTF
size: few; V: TRBV5-6; J: TRBJ1-2; D: NA; DNA: TGTGCCAGCAGCTTGATATCCAGGTCCGGGGGTGGCTACACCTTC; CDR3: CASSLISRSGGGYTF
size: few; V: TRBV28; J: TRBJ2-7; D: TRBD1; DNA: TGTGCCAGCAGCCCGCAGACGACAGGGATCGCCTACGAGCAGTACTTC; CDR3: CASSPQTTGIAYEQYF